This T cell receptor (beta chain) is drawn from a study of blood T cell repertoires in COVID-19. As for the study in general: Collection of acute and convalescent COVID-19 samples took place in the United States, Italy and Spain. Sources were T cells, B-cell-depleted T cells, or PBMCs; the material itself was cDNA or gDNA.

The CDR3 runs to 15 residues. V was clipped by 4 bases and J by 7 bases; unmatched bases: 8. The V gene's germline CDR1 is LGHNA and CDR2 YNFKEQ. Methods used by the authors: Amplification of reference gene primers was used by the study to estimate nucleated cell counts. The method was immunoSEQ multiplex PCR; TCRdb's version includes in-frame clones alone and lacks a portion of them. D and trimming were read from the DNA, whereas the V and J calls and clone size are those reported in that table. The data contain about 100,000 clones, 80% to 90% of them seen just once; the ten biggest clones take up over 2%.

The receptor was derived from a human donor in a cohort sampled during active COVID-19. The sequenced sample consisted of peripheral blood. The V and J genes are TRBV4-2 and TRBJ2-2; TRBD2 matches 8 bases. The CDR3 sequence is CASSRPGGADGELFF. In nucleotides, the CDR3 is TGTGCCAGCAGCCGACCCGGGGGGGCTGACGGGGAGCTGTTTTTT.